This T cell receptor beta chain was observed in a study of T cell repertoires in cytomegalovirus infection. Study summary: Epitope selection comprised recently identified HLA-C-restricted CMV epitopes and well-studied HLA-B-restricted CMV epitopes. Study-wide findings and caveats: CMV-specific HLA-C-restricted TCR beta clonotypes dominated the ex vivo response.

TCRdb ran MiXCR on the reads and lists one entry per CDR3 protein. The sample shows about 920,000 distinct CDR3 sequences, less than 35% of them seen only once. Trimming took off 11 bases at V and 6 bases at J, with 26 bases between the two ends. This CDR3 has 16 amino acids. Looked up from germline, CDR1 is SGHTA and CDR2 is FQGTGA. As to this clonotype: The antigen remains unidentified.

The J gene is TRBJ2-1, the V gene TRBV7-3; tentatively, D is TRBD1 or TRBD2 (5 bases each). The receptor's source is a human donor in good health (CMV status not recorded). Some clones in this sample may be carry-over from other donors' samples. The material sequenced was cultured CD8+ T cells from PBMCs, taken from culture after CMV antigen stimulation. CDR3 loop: CAGKELRDPWGNEQFF. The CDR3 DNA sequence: TGTGCCGGCAAAGAACTCCGGGACCCTTGGGGCAATGAGCAGTTCTTC.